A single sample gave rise to the 5 T cell receptor beta chains below, sequenced in a study of blood T cell repertoires in COVID-19. Only in-frame clones appear in the TCRdb table, and some are missing; sequencing was by immunoSEQ multiplex PCR. The sample consists of 65,000 to 85,000 clones, roughly 87% of them appearing once. Sequenced material: peripheral blood. These receptors were taken from a woman aged 18-35 years with acute or convalescent COVID-19.

The gene calls are TRBV5-6 and TRBJ2-7, with a possible D match to TRBD1 (6 bases). This CDR3 has 14 residues. Between the trimmed V and J ends, which lost 2 bases and 5 bases, there was a span of 14 bases. Germline lookup yields CDR1 SGHDT and CDR2 YYEEEE. The CDR3 reads CASSLTGIYDEQYF. The DNA of the CDR3 is TGTGCCAGCAGCTTAACAGGGATATACGACGAGCAGTACTTC.

This clone was seen just once. The CDR3 DNA is TGTGCCAGCGGACAGGGGGCGCGTAGCAATCAGCCCCAGCATTTT. Translation gives CASGQGARSNQPQHF. This rearrangement joins TRBV2 to TRBJ1-5; the match to TRBD1 covers 11 bases. Germline CDR1 and CDR2: SNHLY and FYNNEI. CDR3 size: 15 residues. With V trimmed by 8 bases and J by 0 bases, 3 bases remained unmatched.

CDR3 sequence reads: CASSPGTGKFSYGYTF. DNA for the CDR3: TGTGCCAGCTCGCCCGGGACAGGGAAATTTAGCTATGGCTACACCTTC. This rearrangement joins TRBV18 to TRBJ1-2, with TRBD1 identical over 9 bases. V shed 6 bases and J 4 bases; nucleotides not matched to a gene: 12. Per germline, CDR1 KGHSH and CDR2 LQKENI. The CDR3 is made up of 16 amino acids.

The chain uses TRBV19 and TRBJ2-3; 14 bases align to TRBD2. J lost 1 base, V lost 6 bases, and 6 bases had no gene match. From germline, CDR1 is LNHDA and CDR2 SQIVND (reference sequence). The CDR3 contains 17 residues. Here the CDR3 DNA reads TGTGCCAGTAGACGACTAGCGGGGGGGCTAGGCACAGATACGCAGTATTTT. It translates to CASRRLAGGLGTDTQYF.

V gene TRBV27 combines with J gene TRBJ1-5; 7 bases agree with TRBD1. The CDR3 is 13 residues long. The V and J ends lost 2 bases and 5 bases, in that order; junction bases with no gene match: 0. Germline CDR1 is MNHEY and CDR2 is SMNVEV (reference sequence). The CDR3 region is CASSLRGHQPQHF. CDR3 DNA: TGTGCCAGCAGTTTAAGGGGGCATCAGCCCCAGCATTTT.